A selection of T cell receptor beta chains follows, all from one sample in a study of human T cells and chemical hapten exposure. From the RACE reads, TCRdb called clonotypes with MiXCR, one entry per CDR3 protein. Here the sample spans about 41,000 distinct CDR3 sequences, around 4.5% being singletons. The sequencing sample was made of whole blood. The source is a human donor in good health. Some clones in this sample may be carry-over from other donors' samples. Both conserved end residues are part of each CDR3. D genes are given only for firm matches. Some rows have no size entry. The others give once, few or many, or a class for an expanded clone.

>many|TRBJ1-1|TRBV7-2|TRBD1
TGTGCCAGCAGCTTAGAAGGGACAGAAAACACTGAAGCTTTCTTT
CASSLEGTENTEAFF
>many|TRBJ1-5|TRBV7-9|.
TGTGCCAGCAGCTTAGCCTCAGCTAACAATCAGCCCCAGCATTTT
CASSLASANNQPQHF
>many|TRBJ1-1|TRBV29-1|.
TGCAGCGTTGGAGCCAGGAACACTGAAGCTTTCTTT
CSVGARNTEAFF
>.|TRBJ2-5|TRBV11-3|.
TGTGCCAGCAGCTCCGGGACACTAGAGACCCAGTACTTC
CASSSGTLETQYF
>.|TRBJ2-1|TRBV20-1|TRBD2
TGCAGTGCTAGGATGCTAGCGGGAGACCGGTACAATGAGCAGTTCTTC
CSARMLAGDRYNEQFF
>few|TRBJ1-2|TRBV29-1|.
TGCAGCGTTGAAACAGTACACTATGGCTACACCTTC
CSVETVHYGYTF
>few|TRBJ2-1|TRBV9|.
TGTGCCAGCAGCTCCGGTTTACACAATGAGCAGTTCTTC
CASSSGLHNEQFF
>.|TRBJ2-5|TRBV12-3/TRBV12-4|.
TGTGCCAGCAGTTCCCTAGTCCCTGCGACCCAGTACTTC
CASSSLVPATQYF
>many|TRBJ2-7|TRBV7-9|TRBD1
TGTGCCAGCAGCTACCCGGACAGGGCCTACGAGCAGTACTTC
CASSYPDRAYEQYF
>many|TRBJ2-3|TRBV7-3|TRBD2
TGTGCCAGCAGCCCGGGACTAGCGGCGGGGTTTGTGGATACGCAGTATTTT
CASSPGLAAGFVDTQYF
>many|TRBJ2-3|TRBV13|.
TGTGCCAGCAGTCCGACCGGGACCCGAGCATCAGATACGCAGTATTTT
CASSPTGTRASDTQYF
>many|TRBJ2-3|TRBV9|.
TGTGCCAGCAGCGTATCCCAAACAGATACGCAGTATTTT
CASSVSQTDTQYF
>few|TRBJ2-1|TRBV5-1|.
TGCGCCAGCACTGGGCCGTGGAGCTCCTACAATGAGCAGTTCTTC
CASTGPWSSYNEQFF
>many|TRBJ2-7|TRBV28|.
TGTGCCAGCAGTACCCCCTCGTTTGGGACCACCTACGAGCAGTACTTC
CASSTPSFGTTYEQYF
>few|TRBJ1-5|TRBV6-1|.
TGTGCCAGCAGTGAAATTGCAGGGAGAAACAATCAGCCCCAGCATTTT
CASSEIAGRNNQPQHF
>few|TRBJ2-5|TRBV7-3|TRBD2
TGTGCCAGCAGCCACGGGGGGGGTTTGCAAGAGACCCAGTACTTC
CASSHGGGLQETQYF
>.|TRBJ2-6|TRBV28|.
TGTGCCAGCAGAGGCAGGGCCAACGTCCTGACTTTC
CASRGRANVLTF
>many|TRBJ1-3|TRBV7-9|.
TGTGCCAGCAGCCCCCTGGTCGCCGGAAACACCATATATTTT
CASSPLVAGNTIYF
>.|TRBJ2-3|TRBV20-1|.
TGCAGTGCGCCGGGGGACGGCACAGATACGCAGTATTTT
CSAPGDGTDTQYF
>.|TRBJ2-3|TRBV28|TRBD1
TGTGCCAGCAGTGAGGGACAGATTACGCAGTATTTT
CASSEGQITQYF
>many|TRBJ2-2|TRBV28|TRBD2
TGTGCCAGCACCCCGGGACTAGCGGGAGTGGGTGGCACCGGGGAGCTGTTTTTT
CASTPGLAGVGGTGELFF
>.|TRBJ1-1|TRBV6-1|.
TGTGCCAGCAGGGACACCTTGGGGACTGAAGCTTTCTTT
CASRDTLGTEAFF
>many|TRBJ2-1|TRBV6-5|TRBD2
TGTGCCAGCAGCAGGAGGCTAGCGGGAGTAGGATCCTACAATGAGCAGTTCTTC
CASSRRLAGVGSYNEQFF
>many|TRBJ1-4|TRBV7-8|.
TGTGCCAGCAGCTTATCGGGGGGGCTTGGAACTAATGAAAAACTGTTTTTT
CASSLSGGLGTNEKLFF
>.|TRBJ2-3|TRBV10-3|TRBD2
TGTGCCATCAGCGCCGGGACTAGCGGGGTTGGCACAGATACGCAGTATTTT
CAISAGTSGVGTDTQYF
>many|TRBJ2-2|TRBV6-2/TRBV6-3|TRBD1
TGTGCCAGCAGTTACGGAGCAGGGGGCGCCGACACCGGGGAGCTGTTTTTT
CASSYGAGGADTGELFF
>few|TRBJ2-1|TRBV7-3|TRBD1
TGTGCCAGCAGCTTAAAGGGAAGGGGACAGGGGTACAATGAGCAGTTCTTC
CASSLKGRGQGYNEQFF
>many|TRBJ2-7|TRBV27|.
TGTGCCAGCAGTTTCCGACGGGGCTCCTACGAGCAGTACTTC
CASSFRRGSYEQYF